Listed here are 22 T cell receptor beta chains from one sample, sequenced in a study of control samples from healthy donors and cancer patients. TCRdb's copy holds only in-frame clones and misses some; the assay was immunoSEQ multiplex PCR. The profile shows some 80,000 clones, roughly 90% of them singletons. The specimen sequenced was blood. The source is a man aged 50 to 60 in good health.

This chain joins TRBV11-2 and TRBJ2-7; 10 bases map to TRBD1. Per germline, CDR1 SGHAT and CDR2 FQNNGV. This CDR3 comprises 16 residues. The J segment lost 0 bases and the V segment lost 0 bases, leaving 2 bases of the junction unmatched. The CDR3, as DNA: TGTGCCAGCAGCTTAGAAGGGACAGGGGTCTCCTACGAGCAGTACTTC. Amino acids: CASSLEGTGVSYEQYF.

CDR3 sequence (DNA): TGTGCCAGCAGTTCAACAGGGGGCAATGAAGCTTTCTTT. Residues: CASSSTGGNEAFF. This sequence joins TRBV6-6 and TRBJ1-1, with 9 bases aligning to TRBD1. The CDR3 spans 13 residues. Trimming at V came to 4 bases and at J to 7 bases, leaving 4 bases not matched to a gene. Germline-derived CDR1 and CDR2 are MNHNY and SVGAGI (reference sequence).

A word on this clone: Within the sample, other DNA sequences also encode this same CDR3. The chain couples TRBV19 to TRBJ2-3; D is possibly TRBD1 (8 bases). The V end lost 4 bases, the J end lost 5 bases, and 22 bases lay between the germline ends. Germline CDR1 and CDR2: LNHDA and SQIVND (reference sequence). The CDR3 consists of 17 residues. The CDR3 coding sequence is TGTGCCAGTAGTAAGGGAGGGACAGGAGGCAGGATAGATACGCAGTATTTT. It translates to CASSKGGTGGRIDTQYF.

The CDR3 here is CASSQDLSSGGQTQYF. The CDR3 DNA sequence: TGTGCCAGCAGCCAAGATCTGAGTAGCGGGGGACAGACCCAGTACTTC. V gene TRBV4-2 combines with J gene TRBJ2-5; 9 bases agree with TRBD2. Germline V gene lookup returns CDR1 LGHNA and CDR2 YNFKEQ. With V trimmed by 0 bases and J by 6 bases, 8 bases remained unmatched. This CDR3 spans 16 amino acids.

The V gene is TRBV6-5, the J gene TRBJ1-5; no firm D call. The CDR3 has 15 amino acids. Trimming shortened V by 0 bases and J by 2 bases, and 8 bases separated the two germline ends. Germline V gene sequence: CDR1 MNHEY, CDR2 SVGAGI. The CDR3 region has the DNA TGTGCCAGCAGTTACTCTGGGGTTGGCAATCAGCCCCAGCATTTT. Its translation is CASSYSGVGNQPQHF.

This chain joins TRBV25-1 and TRBJ2-2, with TRBD1 matching 7 bases. The junction had 5 bases not matched to a gene; V was cut back by 4 bases and J by 0 bases. Germline CDR1 reads MGHDK; CDR2 reads SYGVNS. This CDR3 has 16 residues. The CDR3 DNA reads TGTGCCAGCAGTGTCTCTGGGACAGCGAACACCGGGGAGCTGTTTTTT. Amino acids: CASSVSGTANTGELFF.

The CDR3, as DNA: TGTGCCTGGAGTGTGGGGACAGGGGTATACGAGCAGTACTTC. Translation: CAWSVGTGVYEQYF. The chain joins TRBV30 to TRBJ2-7; 10 bases match TRBD1. V lost 0 bases to trimming and J lost 4 bases; unmatched junction nucleotides: 3. The CDR3 runs to 14 residues. The germline V gene has CDR1 GTSNPN and CDR2 SVGIG (reference sequence). Drawing the rest from reference TRBV30 and TRBJ2-7, the complete variable domain is SQTIHQWPATLVQPVGSPLSLECTVEGTSNPNLYWYRQAAGRGLQLLFYSVGIGQISSEVPQNLSASRPQDRQFILSSKKLLLSDSGFYLCAWSVGTGVYEQYFGPGTRLTVT.

The V and J genes are TRBV18 and TRBJ1-5, with 7 bases lining up with TRBD1. V dropped 3 bases and J dropped 7; count of bases not matched to a gene: 9. Germline CDR1 KGHSH, CDR2 LQKENI. This CDR3 spans 15 amino acids. CDR3 sequence (DNA): TGTGCCAGCTCACCCTCCCCTGACAGGGACCAGCCCCAGCATTTT. It encodes CASSPSPDRDQPQHF.

This clone has only one observation. The chain is built from TRBV5-1 and TRBJ2-7, with TRBD2 identical over 11 bases. The V gene's germline CDR1 is SGHRS and CDR2 YFSETQ. The CDR3 has 16 amino acids. With V trimmed by 0 bases and J by 0 bases, 2 bases remained unmatched. DNA of the CDR3: TGCGCCAGCAGCTTGGCCCTAGCGGGGGGCTCCTACGAGCAGTACTTC. Protein product: CASSLALAGGSYEQYF. Together with reference TRBV5-1 and TRBJ2-7, the CDR3 gives the full variable domain: KAGVTQTPRYLIKTRGQQVTLSCSPISGHRSVSWYQQTPGQGLQFLFEYFSETQRNKGNFPGRFSGRQFSNSRSEMNVSTLELGDSALYLCASSLALAGGSYEQYFGPGTRLTVT.

The chain uses TRBV2 and TRBJ1-6; D uncertain. The V end lost 10 bases, the J end lost 6 bases, and 16 bases lay between the germline ends. The CDR3 is 14 residues long. Per germline, CDR1 SNHLY and CDR2 FYNNEI. The CDR3, as DNA: TGTGCCACCACGAGTGGGTCCCTTAATTCACCCCTCCACTTT. Translation: CATTSGSLNSPLHF.

J is TRBJ1-2 and V is TRBV2; D is unresolved. V was pared by 7 bases and J by 7 bases, with 10 bases between. CDR3 length equals 11 residues. CDR1 SNHLY and CDR2 FYNNEI come from the germline V gene. The CDR3 here is CASKGVAGYTF. DNA for the CDR3: TGTGCCAGCAAGGGCGTCGCTGGCTACACCTTC.

This chain links TRBV5-6 with TRBJ1-1; D uncertain. The CDR3 contains 12 residues. CDR1 is SGHDT, CDR2 YYEEEE, per germline. The germline V and J ends were trimmed by 4 bases and 4 bases, with 8 bases remaining between them. DNA of the CDR3: TGTGCCAGCAGCCGGACTTCCACTGAAGCTTTCTTT. It codes for CASSRTSTEAFF.

J is TRBJ1-1 and V is TRBV21-1; TRBD1, the table's D call, lacks a check against the DNA. TRBV21-1 is labeled a pseudogene. CDR3 length equals 17 residues. The CDR3 nucleotides are TGTGCCAGCAGCAAATACAGGGGGCGTGAGGGATACACTGAAGCTTTCTTT. Translated, it gives CASSKYRGREGYTEAFF.

Only one count was recorded for this clone. The chain joins TRBV30 to TRBJ2-7; 10 bases are shared with TRBD2. The CDR3 length is 15 residues. V shed 5 bases, J shed 6 bases, and the junction held 13 bases outside the gene matches. CDR1 and CDR2 (germline): GTSNPN, SVGIG (reference sequence). The CDR3 sequence is CAWGGGTRLAGEQYF. CDR3 bases: TGTGCCTGGGGAGGAGGGACACGACTAGCGGGCGAGCAGTACTTC.

This clone has a handful of counts. The genes are TRBV5-1 and TRBJ2-3, with D hard to call. The ends were cut back, 0 bases at V and 4 bases at J, with 6 bases in the middle. This CDR3 contains 13 residues. Germline CDR1 SGHRS, CDR2 YFSETQ. The CDR3 nucleotides read TGCGCCAGCAGCTTGGATGAACCAGATACGCAGTATTTT. Translating it yields CASSLDEPDTQYF.

This chain connects TRBV11-2 to TRBJ2-1; 11 bases agree with TRBD2. After removal of 2 bases from V and 3 bases from J, the junction contained 3 bases not matched to a gene. Germline V lookup: CDR1 SGHAT, CDR2 FQNNGV. CDR3 length: 16 residues. Here the CDR3 DNA reads TGTGCCAGCAGCTTATCTAGCGGGGGGTTCTACAATGAGCAGTTCTTC. Amino acid sequence: CASSLSSGGFYNEQFF.

J is TRBJ1-5 and V is TRBV3-1 (or the pseudogene TRBV3-2); 8 bases agree with TRBD1. The CDR3 contains 14 residues. Trimming removed 4 bases from V and 7 bases from J; junction bases left unmatched: 6. Germline CDR1 reads LGHDT; CDR2 reads YNNKEL (reference sequence). The CDR3 region is CASSRQGTSQPQHF. CDR3 in DNA: TGTGCCAGCAGCCGACAGGGGACGAGCCAGCCCCAGCATTTT.

Many counts were recorded for this clone. The chain couples TRBV3-1 (or the pseudogene TRBV3-2) to TRBJ2-3, with D unresolved. The germline CDR1 and CDR2 sequences are LGHDT and YNNKEL (reference sequence). V was trimmed by 1 base and J by 4 bases, leaving 3 bases between them. The CDR3 is 12 amino acids. CDR3 DNA sequence: TGTGCCAGCAGCCAAGGAGCAGATACGCAGTATTTT. This translates into CASSQGADTQYF.

The rearrangement uses TRBV5-1 and TRBJ1-1; a possible D gene is TRBD1 (6 bases). The germline gives CDR1 SGHRS, CDR2 YFSETQ. The CDR3 has 13 residues. V lost 2 bases to trimming and J lost 6 bases, with 11 bases between them. The CDR3 region is CASSFTGSPEAFF. In DNA form, the CDR3 reads TGCGCCAGCAGCTTTACAGGGTCGCCTGAAGCTTTCTTT.

In this sample, this clone turned up a few times. The chain's CDR3 is CASSIVGNSGNTIYF. The CDR3 DNA reads as TGTGCCAGTAGTATAGTTGGGAACTCTGGAAACACCATATATTTT. The chain carries TRBV19 and TRBJ1-3; D gene unclear. The CDR3 runs 15 residues. Germline V gene lookup returns CDR1 LNHDA and CDR2 SQIVND (reference sequence). V dropped 1 base and J dropped 0 bases, with 7 bases sitting between them.

The V call is TRBV7-9, the J call TRBJ2-1; TRBD2 aligns across 10 bases. V dropped 5 bases and J dropped 6; count of bases not matched to a gene: 10. This CDR3 has 16 amino acids. The germline V gene encodes CDR1 SEHNR and CDR2 FQNEAQ (reference sequence). Here the CDR3 DNA reads TGTGCCAGCAGCCATGAAGCGGGGGGGCCCGGCAATGAGCAGTTCTTC. It yields the protein CASSHEAGGPGNEQFF.

The chain employs TRBV15 and TRBJ1-1; D gene unclear. The V end lost 9 bases, the J end lost 1 base, and 9 bases lay between the germline ends. The CDR3 contains 12 residues. Germline V gene sequence: CDR1 LNHNV, CDR2 YYDKDF (reference sequence). In nucleotides, the CDR3 is TGTGCCACTGCTGACGGGAACACTGAAGCTTTCTTT. It yields the protein CATADGNTEAFF. Filled out from reference TRBV15 and TRBJ1-1, the complete variable domain reads DAMVIQNPRYQVTQFGKPVTLSCSQTLNHNVMYWYQQKSSQAPKLLFHYYDKDFNNEADTPDNFQSRRPNTSFCFLDIRSPGLGDTAMYLCATADGNTEAFFGQGTRLTVV.